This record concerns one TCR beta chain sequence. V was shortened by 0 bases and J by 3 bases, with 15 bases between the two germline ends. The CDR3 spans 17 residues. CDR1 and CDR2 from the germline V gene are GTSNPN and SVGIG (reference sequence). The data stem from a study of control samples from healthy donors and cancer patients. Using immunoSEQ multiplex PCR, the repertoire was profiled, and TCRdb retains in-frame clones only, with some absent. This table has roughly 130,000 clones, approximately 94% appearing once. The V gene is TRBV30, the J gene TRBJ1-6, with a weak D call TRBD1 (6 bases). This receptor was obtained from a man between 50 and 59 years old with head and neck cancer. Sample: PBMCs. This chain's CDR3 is CAWSVRQGSYYNSPLHF. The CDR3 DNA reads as TGTGCCTGGAGTGTGCGGCAGGGGTCTTACTATAATTCACCCCTCCACTTT.